Sequencing of this T cell receptor (beta chain) was carried out in a study of blood T cell repertoires in COVID-19. Study overall: Acute-phase and convalescent COVID-19 samples originated in the United States, Italy and Spain. PBMCs, B-cell-depleted T cells, or T cells provided the cDNA or gDNA that made up the material.

Original analysis: How many nucleated cells were present was estimated from reference gene primer amplification. The data were produced by immunoSEQ multiplex PCR, yet TCRdb's version contains in-frame clones alone and is incomplete. The DNA gave D and trimming, while V, J and clone size come from that table. The table records 98,000 or so clones, roughly 82% of them present only once. V lost 5 bases to trimming and J lost 0 bases, with 5 bases between them. CDR1 is SGHVS and CDR2 is FQNEAQ in the germline V gene. This CDR3 has 12 residues. V usage is TRBV7-8 and J usage is TRBJ2-7; D unclear. This sequence originates from a man in his sixties with acute or convalescent COVID-19. Sequenced input: peripheral blood. The CDR3 DNA is TGTGCCAGCAGCCAGAGCTCCTACGAGCAGTACTTC. Its translation: CASSQSSYEQYF.